This T cell receptor beta chain was identified in a study of OX40 agonist ivuxolimab in advanced cancers. Repertoires were generated with immunoSEQ multiplex PCR, while TCRdb's copy carries only in-frame clones and drops some. The sample lists 50,000 to 65,000 clones, 70% to 90% occurring once. Overall study findings and caveats: Patients with a partial response at 0.1-3.0 mg/kg had among the lowest clonal expansion.

The CDR3 consists of 13 residues. Between the trimmed V and J ends, which lost 0 bases and 8 bases, there was a span of 8 bases. The germline gives CDR1 SGHRS, CDR2 YFSETQ. A word on this clone: What it binds is unknown.

The source material was CD4+ or CD8+ T cells sorted from blood, sampled in a trial of the OX40 agonist ivuxolimab. The V and J genes are TRBV5-1 and TRBJ2-2; D unresolved. This receptor was identified in an adult with an advanced solid tumor such as melanoma, head and neck, liver or kidney cancer. CDR3 nucleotide sequence: TGCGCCAGCAGCTTGGCGGCGGCTGGGGAGCTGTTTTTT. Its translation is CASSLAAAGELFF.